What follows describes a single T cell receptor beta chain. The germline CDR1 and CDR2 sequences are DFQATT and SNEGSKA (reference sequence). The CDR3 extends over 12 amino acids. Trimming took off 1 base at V and 8 bases at J, with 11 bases between the two ends. TCRdb re-called the RT-PCR reads with MiXCR, one entry per CDR3 protein. The sample has hundreds of thousands of distinct CDR3 sequences; approximately 15% are singletons. V and J are TRBV20-1 and TRBJ1-2; a weak D match, TRBD1 (5 bases). What was sequenced was memory CD4+ T cells from blood. The clonotype originates from a female donor in good health, serving as a healthy control. DNA for the CDR3: TGCAGTGCTAGAGGGGAGGGGCGGGGCTACACCTTC. Its translation is CSARGEGRGYTF.